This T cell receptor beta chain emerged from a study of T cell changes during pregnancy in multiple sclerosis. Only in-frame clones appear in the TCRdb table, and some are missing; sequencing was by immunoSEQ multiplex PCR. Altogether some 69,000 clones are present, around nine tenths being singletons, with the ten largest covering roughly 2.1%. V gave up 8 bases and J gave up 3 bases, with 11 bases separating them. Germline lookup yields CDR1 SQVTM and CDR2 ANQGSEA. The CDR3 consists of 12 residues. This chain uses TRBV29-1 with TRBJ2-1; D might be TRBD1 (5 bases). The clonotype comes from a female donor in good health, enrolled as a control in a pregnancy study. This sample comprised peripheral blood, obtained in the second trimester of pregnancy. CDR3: CSTRQSYNEQFF. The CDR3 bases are TGCAGCACCCGACAGAGCTACAATGAGCAGTTCTTC.